These 20 T cell receptor beta chains originate from one sample sequenced in a study of blood T cell repertoires in COVID-19. Produced via immunoSEQ multiplex PCR; TCRdb's table is partial and in-frame only. There are about 210,000 clones in the sample; under 90% occur only once, and 8.9% lies in the top ten. Sample: PBMCs or T cells enriched from blood (not recorded which). The receptor source for this set is a woman aged 45 to 65 with acute COVID-19.

The CDR3 protein is CASSFAAPTDTQYF. For the CDR3, the DNA is TGTGCCAGCAGTTTTGCGGCACCCACAGATACGCAGTATTTT. The chain is built from TRBV28 and TRBJ2-3; D not resolved. The CDR3 length is 14 residues. Germline CDR1 and CDR2: MDHEN and SYDVKM. Trimming cost V 3 bases and J 2 bases, with 9 bases left between them.

This clone was counted a few times. The chain couples TRBV10-3 to TRBJ1-5; 8 nucleotides agree with TRBD1. Trimming at V came to 2 bases and at J to 8 bases, leaving 8 bases not matched to a gene. The CDR3 is 15 residues long. The germline V gene encodes CDR1 ENHRY and CDR2 SYGVKD. CDR3 nucleotide sequence: TGTGCCATCAGTGAGACGACAGGGGTTATTGAGCCCCAGCATTTT. Its translation is CAISETTGVIEPQHF.

This clone came up many times. This sequence joins TRBV28 and TRBJ1-1; D gene uncertain. The germline V gene encodes CDR1 MDHEN and CDR2 SYDVKM. V was shortened by 0 bases and J by 2 bases, with 7 bases between the two germline ends. This CDR3 is 14 amino acids long. The DNA of the CDR3 is TGTGCCAGCAGTTTATGCGAGAGAAACACTGAAGCTTTCTTT. Translation: CASSLCERNTEAFF.

The rearrangement uses TRBV20-1 and TRBJ1-1; D may be TRBD1 (6 bases). CDR3 length: 13 amino acids. CDR1 DFQATT and CDR2 SNEGSKA come from the germline V gene (reference sequence). The V end was cut by 3 bases, the J end by 4 bases, with 12 bases between. Written as DNA, the CDR3 is TGCAGTGCTAGTCGGACAGATGGCACTGAAGCTTTCTTT. This translates into CSASRTDGTEAFF.

V gene TRBV11-3 combines with J gene TRBJ2-3, with TRBD2 matching 10 bases. Trimming at V came to 6 bases and at J to 5 bases, leaving 8 bases not matched to a gene. This CDR3 is 15 amino acids long. Germline CDR1 SGHNT, CDR2 YENEEA. The CDR3 sequence: CASSFSGGAKDTQYF. The DNA of the CDR3 is TGTGCCAGCAGTTTCAGCGGGGGGGCGAAAGATACGCAGTATTTT.

Written as DNA, the CDR3 is TGTGCCAGCAGTGACGGGGGTACTGGAAACACCATATATTTT. Translating gives CASSDGGTGNTIYF. The gene calls are TRBV2 and TRBJ1-3; D possibly corresponds to TRBD1 (5 bases). The ends were cut back, 3 bases at V and 2 bases at J, with 8 bases in the middle. The CDR3 has 14 amino acids. The germline V gene encodes CDR1 SNHLY and CDR2 FYNNEI.

V and J are TRBV5-1 and TRBJ2-5, with 11 bases identical to TRBD1. The V and J ends lost 4 bases and 3 bases, in that order; junction bases with no gene match: 2. CDR1 is SGHRS and CDR2 is YFSETQ in the germline V gene. CDR3 length: 14 residues. The DNA for the CDR3 is TGCGCCAGCAGCCGGACAGGGGGCGAAGAGACCCAGTACTTC. As protein: CASSRTGGEETQYF.

This clone was recorded only once. The V call is TRBV11-2, the J call TRBJ2-3; unclear D gene. CDR3 size: 14 residues. The germline V gene has CDR1 SGHAT and CDR2 FQNNGV. V shed 2 bases and J shed 2 bases, with 8 bases lying between them. CDR3 protein: CASSLQLTTDTQYF. DNA for the CDR3: TGTGCCAGCAGCTTACAACTCACCACAGATACGCAGTATTTT.

The chain joins TRBV2 to TRBJ1-5; 7 nucleotides align to TRBD1. CDR1 SNHLY and CDR2 FYNNEI come from the germline V gene. Losses at the gene ends were 7 bases for V and 0 bases for J; bases not matched to a gene: 6. CDR3 length: 15 residues. This CDR3 reads CASTIDRASNQPQHF. CDR3 sequence (DNA): TGTGCCAGCACTATAGACAGGGCTAGCAATCAGCCCCAGCATTTT.

The chain has TRBV25-1 and TRBJ1-6, with 9 bases identical to TRBD1. Germline assignment: CDR1 MGHDK and CDR2 SYGVNS. The CDR3 covers 14 residues. The V gene end was trimmed by 4 bases and the J gene end by 7 bases; junction bases not matched to a gene: 2. This CDR3 reads CASSADRGNSPLHF. The CDR3 nucleotides are TGTGCCAGCAGTGCGGACAGGGGAAATTCACCCCTCCACTTT.

The chain recombines TRBV24-1 with TRBJ1-1, with TRBD1 as a possible D gene (6 bases). The CDR3 extends over 16 amino acids. The V gene lost 3 bases and the J gene lost 2 bases, with 15 bases spanning the gap. CDR1 is KGHDR, CDR2 SFDVKD, per germline. As DNA, the CDR3 is TGTGCCACCAGTGATCGCACGCTTGGGGGCAACACTGAAGCTTTCTTT. Protein: CATSDRTLGGNTEAFF.

The rearrangement uses TRBV19 and TRBJ2-5; 9 bases fit TRBD1. After removal of 4 bases from V and 4 bases from J, the junction contained 4 bases not matched to a gene. This CDR3 is 14 amino acids long. Germline V CDR1 and CDR2: LNHDA, SQIVND (reference sequence). CDR3 sequence reads: CASSRDRVGETQYF. DNA of the CDR3: TGTGCCAGTAGTAGGGACAGGGTTGGAGAGACCCAGTACTTC.

This chain links TRBV5-3 with TRBJ1-2, with D perhaps TRBD1 (5 bases). TRBV5-3 is treated as an ORF (open reading frame) with a function not yet certain. The CDR3 loop spans 10 amino acids. V was pared by 10 bases and J by 8 bases, with 12 bases between. The CDR3 nucleotides read TGTGCCGAGGAGTGGGGCGGCTACACCTTC. As protein: CAEEWGGYTF.

The chain carries TRBV10-3 and TRBJ1-4, with D perhaps TRBD1 (6 bases). Per the germline V gene, CDR1 is ENHRY and CDR2 is SYGVKD. The V end lost 11 bases, the J end lost 6 bases, and 22 bases lay between the germline ends. There are 15 residues in the CDR3. CDR3 DNA sequence: TGTGCCGCTAACGGGGGGACAAGTGAGGATGAAAAACTGTTTTTT. It codes for CAANGGTSEDEKLFF.

The chain is built from TRBV6-2 or TRBV6-3 and TRBJ1-2, with 8 bases aligning to TRBD1. The germline V gene encodes CDR1 MNHEY and CDR2 SVGEGT. The CDR3 consists of 15 residues. V lost 3 bases to trimming and J lost 1 base; unmatched junction nucleotides: 4. In DNA form, the CDR3 reads TGTGCCAGCAGTTATCGTGGACAGGGTAACTATGGCTACACCTTC. It codes for CASSYRGQGNYGYTF.

This clone was found a few times. The V and J genes are TRBV6-5 and TRBJ2-7; the D gene is possibly TRBD1 (6 bases). Trimming pared 8 bases from V and 3 bases from J, leaving 17 bases between. The CDR3 extends over 14 amino acids. Germline V gives CDR1 MNHEY, CDR2 SVGAGI. DNA for the CDR3: TGTGCCAGCGGGCACCCGGGACAAGGCTACGAGCAGTACTTC. Translating it yields CASGHPGQGYEQYF.

J is TRBJ2-5 and V is TRBV5-1; D possibly corresponds to TRBD2 (7 bases). The CDR3 is 19 residues long. Per the germline V gene, CDR1 is SGHRS and CDR2 is YFSETQ. Deletions cut 3 bases from V and 5 bases from J, with 29 bases between. In nucleotides, the CDR3 is TGCGCCAGCAGCTCTTCACGGGACCTCAGTGACAGGCGGGGGGAGACCCAGTACTTC. This encodes CASSSSRDLSDRRGETQYF. The variable domain in full, completed from reference TRBV5-1 and TRBJ2-5, reads KAGVTQTPRYLIKTRGQQVTLSCSPISGHRSVSWYQQTPGQGLQFLFEYFSETQRNKGNFPGRFSGRQFSNSRSEMNVSTLELGDSALYLCASSSSRDLSDRRGETQYFGPGTRLLVL.

This clone was detected once. The chain links TRBV4-3 to TRBJ2-5; possible D gene TRBD2, 5 bases. V lost 8 bases to trimming and J lost 1 base, with 11 bases between them. Germline lookup yields CDR1 LGHNA and CDR2 YSLEER. This CDR3 is built from 13 residues. DNA for the CDR3: TGCGCCAGCGGGAGAGCCCTCCAAGAGACCCAGTACTTC. Residues: CASGRALQETQYF.

V is TRBV6-5 and J is TRBJ1-5, with D tentatively TRBD1 (5 bases). The V end was cut by 7 bases, the J end by 6 bases, with 13 bases between. This CDR3 region has 13 residues. Germline V lookup: CDR1 MNHEY, CDR2 SVGAGI. CDR3 sequence reads: CASTGGGSQPQHF. DNA of the CDR3: TGTGCCAGCACCGGGGGGGGGTCTCAGCCCCAGCATTTT.

The chain joins TRBV6-5 to TRBJ1-2; perhaps TRBD1 as D (5 bases). Trimming took 4 bases from V and 8 from J, leaving 17 bases between them. The CDR3 loop spans 14 amino acids. Germline-derived CDR1 and CDR2 are MNHEY and SVGAGI. Here the CDR3 reads CASSSVPGGVGYTF. The DNA for the CDR3 is TGTGCCAGCAGTTCGGTGCCCGGGGGGGTAGGCTACACCTTC.